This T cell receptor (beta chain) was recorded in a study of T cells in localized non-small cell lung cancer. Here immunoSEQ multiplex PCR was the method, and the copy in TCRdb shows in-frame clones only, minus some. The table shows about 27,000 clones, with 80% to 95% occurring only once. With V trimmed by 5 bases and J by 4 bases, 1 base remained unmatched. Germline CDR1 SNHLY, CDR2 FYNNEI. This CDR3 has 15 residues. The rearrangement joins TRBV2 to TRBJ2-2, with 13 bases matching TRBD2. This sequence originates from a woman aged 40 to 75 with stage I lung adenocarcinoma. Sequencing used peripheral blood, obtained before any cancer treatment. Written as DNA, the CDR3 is TGTGCCAGCAGTACTAGCGGGAGGGGCACCGGGGAGCTGTTTTTT. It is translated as CASSTSGRGTGELFF.